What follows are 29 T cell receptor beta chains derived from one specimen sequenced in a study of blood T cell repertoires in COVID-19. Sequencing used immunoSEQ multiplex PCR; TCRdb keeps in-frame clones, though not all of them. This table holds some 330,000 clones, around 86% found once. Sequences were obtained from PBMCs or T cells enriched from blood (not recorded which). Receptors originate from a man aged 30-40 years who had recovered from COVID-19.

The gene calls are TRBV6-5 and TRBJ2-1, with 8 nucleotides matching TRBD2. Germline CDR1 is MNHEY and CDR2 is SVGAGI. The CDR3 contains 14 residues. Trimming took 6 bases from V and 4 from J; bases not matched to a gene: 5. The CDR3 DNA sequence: TGTGCCAGCAGGGACGGGGGGGCATACAATGAGCAGTTCTTC. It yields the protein CASRDGGAYNEQFF.

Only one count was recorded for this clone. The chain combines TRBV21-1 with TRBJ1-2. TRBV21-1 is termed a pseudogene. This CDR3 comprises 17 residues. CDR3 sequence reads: CASSKGGRGDPHYGYTF. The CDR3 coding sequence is TGTGCCAGCAGCAAAGGAGGGCGGGGGGATCCCCACTATGGCTACACCTTC.

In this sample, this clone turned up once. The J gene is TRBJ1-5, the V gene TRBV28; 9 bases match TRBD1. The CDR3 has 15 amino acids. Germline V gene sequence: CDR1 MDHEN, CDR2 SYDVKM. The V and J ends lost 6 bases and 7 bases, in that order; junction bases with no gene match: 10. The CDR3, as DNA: TGTGCCAGCAGGACTCCGGGACAGGGCCGGCAGCCCCAGCATTTT. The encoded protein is CASRTPGQGRQPQHF.

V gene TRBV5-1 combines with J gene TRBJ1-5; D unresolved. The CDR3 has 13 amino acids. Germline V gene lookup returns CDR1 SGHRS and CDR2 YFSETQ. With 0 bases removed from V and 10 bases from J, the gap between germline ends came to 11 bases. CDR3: CASSLEPRSPQHF. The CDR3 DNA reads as TGCGCCAGCAGCTTGGAACCCCGGTCACCCCAGCATTTT.

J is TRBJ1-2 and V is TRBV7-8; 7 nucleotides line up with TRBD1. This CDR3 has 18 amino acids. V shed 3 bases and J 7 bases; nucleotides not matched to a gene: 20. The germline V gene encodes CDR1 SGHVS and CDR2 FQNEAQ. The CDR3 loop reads CASSLGRTGDPPESGYTF. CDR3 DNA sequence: TGTGCCAGCAGCTTGGGCAGGACAGGCGACCCTCCCGAGAGTGGCTACACCTTC.

The CDR3 here is CSVELAGGVQETQYF. In nucleotides, the CDR3 is TGCAGCGTTGAGTTAGCGGGTGGGGTCCAAGAGACCCAGTACTTC. The genes are TRBV29-1 and TRBJ2-5, with 7 bases aligning to TRBD2. Trimming took 3 bases from V and 1 from J; bases not matched to a gene: 8. CDR1 and CDR2 (germline): SQVTM, ANQGSEA. This CDR3 contains 15 residues. Full variable domain (rest looked up from reference TRBV29-1 and TRBJ2-5): SAVISQKPSRDICQRGTSLTIQCQVDSQVTMMFWYRQQPGQSLTLIATANQGSEATYESGFVIDKFPISRPNLTFSTLTVSNMSPEDSSIYLCSVELAGGVQETQYFGPGTRLLVL.

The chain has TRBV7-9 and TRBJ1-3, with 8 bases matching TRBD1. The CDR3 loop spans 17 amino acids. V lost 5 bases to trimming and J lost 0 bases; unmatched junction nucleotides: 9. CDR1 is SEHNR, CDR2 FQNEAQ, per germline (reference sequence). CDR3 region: CASSRPGTGLSGNTIYF. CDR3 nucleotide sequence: TGTGCCAGCAGCCGCCCCGGGACAGGACTCTCTGGAAACACCATATATTTT. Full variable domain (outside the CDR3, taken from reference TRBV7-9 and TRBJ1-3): DTGVSQNPRHKITKRGQNVTFRCDPISEHNRLYWYRQTLGQGPEFLTYFQNEAQLEKSRLLSDRFSAERPKGSFSTLEIQRTEQGDSAMYLCASSRPGTGLSGNTIYFGEGSWLTVV.

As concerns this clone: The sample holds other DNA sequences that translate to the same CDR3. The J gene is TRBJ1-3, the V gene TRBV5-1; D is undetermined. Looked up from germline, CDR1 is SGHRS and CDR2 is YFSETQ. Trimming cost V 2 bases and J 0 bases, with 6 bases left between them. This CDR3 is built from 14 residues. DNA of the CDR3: TGCGCCAGCAGCTTATCGGGCTCTGGAAACACCATATATTTT. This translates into CASSLSGSGNTIYF.

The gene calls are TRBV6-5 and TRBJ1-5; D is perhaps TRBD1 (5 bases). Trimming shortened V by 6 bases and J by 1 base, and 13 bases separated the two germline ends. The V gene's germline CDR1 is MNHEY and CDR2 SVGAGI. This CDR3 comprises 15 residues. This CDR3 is CASSVQGLSNQPQHF. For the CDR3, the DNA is TGTGCCAGCAGCGTCCAGGGTTTGAGCAATCAGCCCCAGCATTTT.

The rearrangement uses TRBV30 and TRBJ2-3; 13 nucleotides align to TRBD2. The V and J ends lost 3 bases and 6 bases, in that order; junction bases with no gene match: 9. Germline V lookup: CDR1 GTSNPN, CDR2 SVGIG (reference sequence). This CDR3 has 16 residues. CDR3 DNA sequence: TGTGCCTGGAGGGTGGGACTAGCGGGACCCGGCGATACGCAGTATTTT. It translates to CAWRVGLAGPGDTQYF. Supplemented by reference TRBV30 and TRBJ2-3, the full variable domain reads SQTIHQWPATLVQPVGSPLSLECTVEGTSNPNLYWYRQAAGRGLQLLFYSVGIGQISSEVPQNLSASRPQDRQFILSSKKLLLSDSGFYLCAWRVGLAGPGDTQYFGPGTRLTVL.

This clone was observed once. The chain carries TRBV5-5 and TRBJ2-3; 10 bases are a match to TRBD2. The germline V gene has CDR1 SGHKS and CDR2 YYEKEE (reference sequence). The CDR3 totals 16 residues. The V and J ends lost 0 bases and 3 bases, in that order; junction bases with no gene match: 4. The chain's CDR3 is CASSLGAGGRTDTQYF. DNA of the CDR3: TGTGCCAGCAGCTTGGGAGCGGGGGGGCGGACAGATACGCAGTATTTT.

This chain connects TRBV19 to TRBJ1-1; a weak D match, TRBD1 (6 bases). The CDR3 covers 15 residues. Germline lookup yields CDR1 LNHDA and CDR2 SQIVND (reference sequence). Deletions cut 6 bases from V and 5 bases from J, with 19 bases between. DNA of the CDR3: TGTGCCAGTAGCCCAGCACGGGGGGCTGGAACTGAAGCTTTCTTT. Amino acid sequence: CASSPARGAGTEAFF.

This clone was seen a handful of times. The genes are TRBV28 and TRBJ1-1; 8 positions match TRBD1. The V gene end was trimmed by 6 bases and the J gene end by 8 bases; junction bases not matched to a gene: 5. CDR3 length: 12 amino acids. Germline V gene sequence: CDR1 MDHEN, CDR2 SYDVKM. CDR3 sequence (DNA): TGTGCCAGCAGGACTACAGGGGGAGAAGCTTTCTTT. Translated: CASRTTGGEAFF. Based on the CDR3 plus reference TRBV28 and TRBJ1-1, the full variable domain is DVKVTQSSRYLVKRTGEKVFLECVQDMDHENMFWYRQDPGLGLRLIYFSYDVKMKEKGDIPEGYSVSREKKERFSLILESASTNQTSMYLCASRTTGGEAFFGQGTRLTVV.

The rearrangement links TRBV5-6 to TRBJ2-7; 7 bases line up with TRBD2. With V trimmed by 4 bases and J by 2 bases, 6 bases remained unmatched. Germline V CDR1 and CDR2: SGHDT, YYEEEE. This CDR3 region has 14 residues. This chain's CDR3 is CASSVSGTTYEQYF. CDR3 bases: TGTGCCAGCAGCGTCTCCGGGACTACCTACGAGCAGTACTTC. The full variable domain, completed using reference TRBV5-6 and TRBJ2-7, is DAGVTQSPTHLIKTRGQQVTLRCSPKSGHDTVSWYQQALGQGPQFIFQYYEEEERQRGNFPDRFSGHQFPNYSSELNVNALLLGDSALYLCASSVSGTTYEQYFGPGTRLTVT.

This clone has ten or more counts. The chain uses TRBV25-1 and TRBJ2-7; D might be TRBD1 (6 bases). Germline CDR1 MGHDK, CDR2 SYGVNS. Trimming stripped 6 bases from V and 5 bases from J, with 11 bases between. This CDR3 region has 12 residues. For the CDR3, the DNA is TGTGCCAGCAGCCGAAACAGGGACGAGCAGTACTTC. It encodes CASSRNRDEQYF.

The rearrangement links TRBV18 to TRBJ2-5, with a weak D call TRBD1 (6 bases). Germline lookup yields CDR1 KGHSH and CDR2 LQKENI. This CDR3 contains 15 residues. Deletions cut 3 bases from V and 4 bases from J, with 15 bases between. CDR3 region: CASSPQTGSRETQYF. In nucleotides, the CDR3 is TGTGCCAGCTCACCGCAAACAGGGAGTAGAGAGACCCAGTACTTC.

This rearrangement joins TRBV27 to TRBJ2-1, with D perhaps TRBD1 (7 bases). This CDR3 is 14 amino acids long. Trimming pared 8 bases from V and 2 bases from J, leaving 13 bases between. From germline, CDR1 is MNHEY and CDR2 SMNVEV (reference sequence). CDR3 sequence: CASSPGGTYNEQFF. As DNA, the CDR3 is TGTGCCAGCTCCCCAGGGGGGACCTACAATGAGCAGTTCTTC.

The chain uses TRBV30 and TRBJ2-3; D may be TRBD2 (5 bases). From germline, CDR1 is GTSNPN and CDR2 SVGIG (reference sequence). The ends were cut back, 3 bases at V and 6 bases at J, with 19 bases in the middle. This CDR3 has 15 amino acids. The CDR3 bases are TGTGCCTGGAGCCCCAAGCGAGGGAGAGCGGATACGCAGTATTTT. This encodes CAWSPKRGRADTQYF.

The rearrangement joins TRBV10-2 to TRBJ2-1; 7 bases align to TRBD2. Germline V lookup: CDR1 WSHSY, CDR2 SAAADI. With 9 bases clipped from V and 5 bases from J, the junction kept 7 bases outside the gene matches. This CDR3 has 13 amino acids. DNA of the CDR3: TGCGCCAGTAAAGAACTAGCGAACAATGAGCAGTTCTTC. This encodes CASKELANNEQFF.

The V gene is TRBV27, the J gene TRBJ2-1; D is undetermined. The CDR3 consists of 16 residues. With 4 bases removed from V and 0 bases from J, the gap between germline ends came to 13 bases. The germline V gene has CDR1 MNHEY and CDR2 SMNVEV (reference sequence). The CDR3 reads CASSSSFLSSYNEQFF. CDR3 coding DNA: TGTGCCAGCAGTTCCAGTTTCTTAAGCTCCTACAATGAGCAGTTCTTC.

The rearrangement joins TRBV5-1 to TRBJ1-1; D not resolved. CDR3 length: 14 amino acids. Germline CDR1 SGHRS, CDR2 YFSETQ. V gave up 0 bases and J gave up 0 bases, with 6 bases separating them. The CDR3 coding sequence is TGCGCCAGCAGCTTGGTAACAGTGAACACTGAAGCTTTCTTT. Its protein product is CASSLVTVNTEAFF.

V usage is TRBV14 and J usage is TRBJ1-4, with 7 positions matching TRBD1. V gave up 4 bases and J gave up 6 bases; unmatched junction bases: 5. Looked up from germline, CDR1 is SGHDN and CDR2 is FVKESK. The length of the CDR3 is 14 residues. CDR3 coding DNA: TGTGCCAGCAGCCCCACAGGGGCTGATGAAAAACTGTTTTTT. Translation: CASSPTGADEKLFF.

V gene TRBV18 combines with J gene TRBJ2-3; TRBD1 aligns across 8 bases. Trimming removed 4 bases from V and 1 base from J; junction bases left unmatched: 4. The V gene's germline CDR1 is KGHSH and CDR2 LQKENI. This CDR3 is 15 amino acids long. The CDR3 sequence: CASSLGQGGTDTQYF. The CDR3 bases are TGTGCCAGCTCACTAGGACAGGGCGGCACAGATACGCAGTATTTT.

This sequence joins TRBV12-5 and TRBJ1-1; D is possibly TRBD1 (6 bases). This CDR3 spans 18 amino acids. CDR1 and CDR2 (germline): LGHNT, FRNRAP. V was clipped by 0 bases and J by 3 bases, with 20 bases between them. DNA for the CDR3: TGTGCTAGTGGTTTGGTCCCACCACCTATACAGGGACACACTGAAGCTTTCTTT. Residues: CASGLVPPPIQGHTEAFF.

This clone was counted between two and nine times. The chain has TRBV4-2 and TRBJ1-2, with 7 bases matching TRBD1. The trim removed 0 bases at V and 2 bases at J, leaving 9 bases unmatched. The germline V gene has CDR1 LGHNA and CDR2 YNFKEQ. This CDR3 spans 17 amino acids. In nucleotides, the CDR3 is TGTGCCAGCAGCCAAGATGCGGCAGGGGGATTAAACTATGGCTACACCTTC. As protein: CASSQDAAGGLNYGYTF.

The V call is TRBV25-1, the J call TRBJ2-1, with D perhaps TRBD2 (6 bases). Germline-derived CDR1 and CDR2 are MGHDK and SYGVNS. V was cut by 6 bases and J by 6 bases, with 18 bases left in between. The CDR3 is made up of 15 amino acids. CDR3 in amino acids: CASRLAVWNRNEQFF. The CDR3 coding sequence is TGTGCCAGCAGGTTAGCGGTTTGGAACCGCAATGAGCAGTTCTTC.

In nucleotides, the CDR3 is TGTGCCAGCAGCCTCCAGACTGTAGCGGGGGGGCCCCACGAGCAGTACTTC. As protein: CASSLQTVAGGPHEQYF. V and J are TRBV3-1 (or the pseudogene TRBV3-2) and TRBJ2-7, with TRBD2 matching 11 bases. CDR3 size: 17 residues. The germline V gene encodes CDR1 LGHDT and CDR2 YNNKEL (reference sequence). Trimming cost V 4 bases and J 5 bases; bases outside gene matches: 13.

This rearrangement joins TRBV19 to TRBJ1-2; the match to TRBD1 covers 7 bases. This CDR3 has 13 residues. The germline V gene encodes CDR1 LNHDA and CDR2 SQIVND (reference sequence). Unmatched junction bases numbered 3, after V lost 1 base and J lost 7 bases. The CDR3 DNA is TGTGCCAGTAGTATAGGGGACAGTGGTGGCTACACCTTC. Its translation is CASSIGDSGGYTF.

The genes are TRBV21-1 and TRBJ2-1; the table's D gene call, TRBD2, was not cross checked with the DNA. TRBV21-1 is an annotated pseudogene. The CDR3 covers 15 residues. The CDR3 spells CASSKNQGGCDEQFF. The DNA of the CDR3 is TGTGCCAGCAGCAAAAACCAGGGAGGGTGCGATGAGCAGTTCTTC.